This TCR beta chain emerged from a study of T cells in Graves' hyperthyroidism and ophthalmopathy. TCR beta CDR3 regions were amplified from RNA. First-round RT-PCR of the TCR CDR3 relied on the HTBI primer set. TCRdb re-called the multiplex PCR reads with MiXCR, one entry per CDR3 protein. This repertoire shows fewer than 500,000 distinct CDR3 sequences, 14% to 15% found once; its top ten account for over 10%. The study included ophthalmopathy patients with Clinical Activity Score at least 3, NOSPECS grade at least 4 and duration under 3 months. Thyroid ultrasound and orbital computed tomography, with clinical symptoms and serum thyroxine and TRAb, informed diagnoses. The germline V gene encodes CDR1 SEHNR and CDR2 FQNEAQ (reference sequence). The CDR3 covers 15 residues. V was pared by 8 bases and J by 5 bases, with 21 bases between. This clonotype was detected ten times or more.

The TCR originated in a man aged 18 to 30 with Graves' ophthalmopathy. Sequencing was performed on blood. The V and J genes are TRBV7-9 and TRBJ1-1; D is uncertain. The CDR3 DNA is TGTGCCAGCTTCCCCGCTACCGGGCGGGGTACTGAAGCTTTCTTT. This translates into CASFPATGRGTEAFF.